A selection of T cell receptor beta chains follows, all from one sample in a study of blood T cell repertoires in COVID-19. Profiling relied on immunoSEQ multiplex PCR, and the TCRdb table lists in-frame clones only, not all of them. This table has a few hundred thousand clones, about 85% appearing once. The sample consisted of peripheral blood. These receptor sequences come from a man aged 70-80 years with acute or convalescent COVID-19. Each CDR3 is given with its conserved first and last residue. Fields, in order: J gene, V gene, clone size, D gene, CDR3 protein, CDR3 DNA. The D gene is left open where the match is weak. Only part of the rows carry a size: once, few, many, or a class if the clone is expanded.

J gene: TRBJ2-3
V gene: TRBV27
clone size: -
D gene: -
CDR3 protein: CASGIRVGTDTQYF
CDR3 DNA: TGTGCCAGCGGGATCAGGGTCGGCACAGATACGCAGTATTTT

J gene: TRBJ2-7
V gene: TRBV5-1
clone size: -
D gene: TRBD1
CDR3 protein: CASSRASQGQGPYEQYF
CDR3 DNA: TGCGCCAGCAGCCGAGCTAGCCAGGGACAGGGTCCGTACGAGCAGTACTTC

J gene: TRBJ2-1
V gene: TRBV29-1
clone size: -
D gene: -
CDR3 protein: CSVELLGSADEQFF
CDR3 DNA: TGCAGCGTTGAACTGTTAGGATCTGCGGATGAGCAGTTCTTC

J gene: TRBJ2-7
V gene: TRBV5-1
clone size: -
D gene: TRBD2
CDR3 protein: CASSTQGGTSGKYEQYF
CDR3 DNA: TGCGCCAGCAGCACTCAGGGGGGGACTAGCGGGAAATACGAGCAGTACTTC

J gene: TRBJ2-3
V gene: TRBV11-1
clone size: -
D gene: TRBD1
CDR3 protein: CASSPRGQGTTDTQYF
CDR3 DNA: TGTGCCAGCAGCCCTAGAGGACAGGGCACGACAGATACGCAGTATTTT

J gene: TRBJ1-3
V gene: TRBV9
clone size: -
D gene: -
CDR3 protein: CASSVSGSGNTIYF
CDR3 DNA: TGTGCCAGCAGCGTAAGCGGCTCCGGGAACACCATATATTTT

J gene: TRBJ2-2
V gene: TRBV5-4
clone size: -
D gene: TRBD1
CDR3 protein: CASSLAKRGRDTGELFF
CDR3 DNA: TGTGCCAGCAGCTTGGCCAAGAGGGGGCGGGACACCGGGGAGCTGTTTTTT

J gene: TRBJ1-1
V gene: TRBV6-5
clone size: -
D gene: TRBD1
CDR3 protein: CASSIRDSSEAFF
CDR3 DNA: TGTGCCAGCAGTATCCGGGACAGCTCTGAAGCTTTCTTT

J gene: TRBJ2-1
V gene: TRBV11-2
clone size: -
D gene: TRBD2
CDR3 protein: CASSLDGGGYHEQFF
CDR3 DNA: TGTGCCAGCAGCTTAGACGGGGGGGGATACCATGAGCAGTTCTTC

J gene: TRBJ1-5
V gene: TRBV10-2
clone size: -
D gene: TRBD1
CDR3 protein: CASNDRGQGQPQHF
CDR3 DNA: TGCGCCAGCAATGACAGGGGGCAAGGACAGCCCCAGCATTTT

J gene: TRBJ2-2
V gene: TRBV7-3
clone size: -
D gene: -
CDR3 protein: CASSNRVNTGELFF
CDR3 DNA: TGTGCCAGCAGCAACAGGGTTAACACCGGGGAGCTGTTTTTT

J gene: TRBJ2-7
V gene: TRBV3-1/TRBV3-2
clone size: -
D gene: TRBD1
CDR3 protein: CASSSQGGQAHF
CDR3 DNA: TGTGCCAGCAGTTCCCAAGGGGGACAGGCGCACTTC

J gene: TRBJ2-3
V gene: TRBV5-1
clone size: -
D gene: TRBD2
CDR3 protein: CASSTGLGGVDTQYF
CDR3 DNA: TGCGCCAGCAGCACGGGACTAGGTGGGGTGGATACGCAGTATTTT

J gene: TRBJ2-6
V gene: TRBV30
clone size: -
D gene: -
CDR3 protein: CAWSGSSVSGANVLTF
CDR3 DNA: TGTGCCTGGAGTGGGTCATCGGTCTCTGGGGCCAACGTCCTGACTTTC

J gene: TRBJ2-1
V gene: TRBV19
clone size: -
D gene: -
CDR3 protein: CASSTQGRGGYNEQFF
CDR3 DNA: TGTGCCAGTAGTACCCAGGGGAGGGGAGGTTACAATGAGCAGTTCTTC

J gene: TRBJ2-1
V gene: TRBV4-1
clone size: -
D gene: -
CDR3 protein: CASSQDRASNNEQFF
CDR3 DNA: TGCGCCAGCAGCCAAGATAGAGCGAGTAACAATGAGCAGTTCTTC

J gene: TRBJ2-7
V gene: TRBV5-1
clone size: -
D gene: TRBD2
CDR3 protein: CASSLVLAGDFSYEQYF
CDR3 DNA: TGCGCCAGCAGCTTGGTACTAGCGGGAGACTTTTCCTACGAGCAGTACTTC

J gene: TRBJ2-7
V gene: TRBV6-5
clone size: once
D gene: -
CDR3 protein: CASRSRGTRTYEQYF
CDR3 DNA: TGTGCCAGCAGGTCCCGGGGGACCCGTACCTACGAGCAGTACTTC

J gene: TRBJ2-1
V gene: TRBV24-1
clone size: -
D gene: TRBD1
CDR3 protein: CATSDPGTDNNEQFF
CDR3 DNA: TGTGCCACCAGTGATCCAGGGACAGATAACAATGAGCAGTTCTTC

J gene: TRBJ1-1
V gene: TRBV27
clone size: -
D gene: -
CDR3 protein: CASSLHATGSWDTEAFF
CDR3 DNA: TGTGCCAGCAGTCTCCACGCGACAGGTTCTTGGGACACTGAAGCTTTCTTT

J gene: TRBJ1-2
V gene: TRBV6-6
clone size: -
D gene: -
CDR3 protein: CASSYSSVSNRGYTF
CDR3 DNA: TGTGCCAGCAGTTACTCCTCAGTCTCCAACCGTGGCTACACCTTC

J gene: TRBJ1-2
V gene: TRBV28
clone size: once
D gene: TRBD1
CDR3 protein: CASSSSGTGVGGYTF
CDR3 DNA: TGTGCCAGCAGTTCCTCCGGGACAGGGGTGGGCGGCTACACCTTC

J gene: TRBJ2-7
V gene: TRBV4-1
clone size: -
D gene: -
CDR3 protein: CASSQDLETYEQYF
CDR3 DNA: TGCGCCAGCAGCCAAGATTTAGAAACCTACGAGCAGTACTTC

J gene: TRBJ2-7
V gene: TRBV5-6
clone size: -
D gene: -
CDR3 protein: CASSLGRTLTYEQYF
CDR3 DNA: TGTGCCAGCAGCCTGGGACGGACACTAACCTACGAGCAGTACTTC

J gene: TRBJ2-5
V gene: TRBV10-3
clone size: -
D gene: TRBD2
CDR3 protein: CAISELAGALSQETQYF
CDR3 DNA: TGTGCCATCAGTGAACTAGCGGGAGCTTTGAGCCAAGAGACCCAGTACTTC

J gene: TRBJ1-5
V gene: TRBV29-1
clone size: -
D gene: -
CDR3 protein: CSVGDTQPQHF
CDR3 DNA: TGCAGCGTAGGCGACACCCAGCCCCAGCATTTT

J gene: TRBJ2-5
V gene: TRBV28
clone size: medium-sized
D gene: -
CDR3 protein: CASSLNPDQETQYF
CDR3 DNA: TGTGCCAGCAGTTTAAATCCAGATCAAGAGACCCAGTACTTC

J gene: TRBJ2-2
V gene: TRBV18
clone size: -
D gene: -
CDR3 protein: CASSLGAGNTGELFF
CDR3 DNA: TGTGCCAGCTCTTTGGGAGCGGGGAACACCGGGGAGCTGTTTTTT

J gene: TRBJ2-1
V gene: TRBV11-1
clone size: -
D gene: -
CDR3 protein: CASSFTGLSYNEQFF
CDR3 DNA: TGTGCCAGCAGCTTTACAGGGCTATCCTACAATGAGCAGTTCTTC

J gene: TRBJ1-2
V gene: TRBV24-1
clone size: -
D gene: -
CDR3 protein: CATQGVGGYTF
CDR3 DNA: TGTGCCACCCAAGGGGTAGGCGGCTACACCTTC

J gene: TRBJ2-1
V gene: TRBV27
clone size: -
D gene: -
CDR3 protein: CASRVSSGGETYNEQFF
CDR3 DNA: TGTGCCAGCAGAGTTAGTAGCGGTGGAGAAACCTACAATGAGCAGTTCTTC

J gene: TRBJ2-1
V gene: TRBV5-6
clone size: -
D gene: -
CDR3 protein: CASSSVAVSYNEQFF
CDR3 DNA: TGTGCCAGCAGCTCCGTAGCGGTCTCCTACAATGAGCAGTTCTTC

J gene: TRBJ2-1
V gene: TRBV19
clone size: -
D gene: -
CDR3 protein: CASSPTWGGAYNEQFF
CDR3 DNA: TGTGCCAGTAGCCCCACATGGGGGGGCGCCTACAATGAGCAGTTCTTC

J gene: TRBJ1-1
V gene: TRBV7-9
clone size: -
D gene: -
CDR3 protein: CASSSLVGNTEAFF
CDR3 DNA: TGTGCCAGCAGCTCCCTCGTCGGGAACACTGAAGCTTTCTTT

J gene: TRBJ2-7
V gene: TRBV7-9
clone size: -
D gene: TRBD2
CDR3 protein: CASGSGSINEQYF
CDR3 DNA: TGTGCCAGCGGTAGCGGGAGTATCAACGAGCAGTACTTC

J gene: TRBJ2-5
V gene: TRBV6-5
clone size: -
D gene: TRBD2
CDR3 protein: CASSPGTSGRAQYF
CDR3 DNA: TGTGCCAGCAGTCCCGGGACTAGCGGGAGAGCCCAGTACTTC

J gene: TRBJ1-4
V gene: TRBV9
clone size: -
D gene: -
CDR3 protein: CASSEDSTNEKLFF
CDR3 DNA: TGTGCCAGCAGCGAGGACAGTACTAATGAAAAACTGTTTTTT

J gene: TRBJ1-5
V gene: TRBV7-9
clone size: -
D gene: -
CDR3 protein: CASSLPRVTHNYQPQHF
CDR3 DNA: TGTGCCAGCAGCCTGCCCAGGGTCACCCACAACTATCAGCCCCAGCATTTT

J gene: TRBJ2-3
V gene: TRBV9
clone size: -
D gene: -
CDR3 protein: CASQRSASTDTQYF
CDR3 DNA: TGTGCCAGTCAGCGATCGGCTAGCACAGATACGCAGTATTTT

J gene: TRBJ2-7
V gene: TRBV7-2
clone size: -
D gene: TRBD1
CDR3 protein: CASSSHRGEQYF
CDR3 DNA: TGTGCCAGCAGCTCGCACAGGGGTGAGCAGTACTTC

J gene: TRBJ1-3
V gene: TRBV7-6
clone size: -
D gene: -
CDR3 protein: CASSFGQSSGNTIYF
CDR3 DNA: TGTGCCAGCAGCTTTGGACAGAGCTCTGGAAACACCATATATTTT

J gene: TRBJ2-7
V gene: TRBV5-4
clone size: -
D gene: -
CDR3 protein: CASSRGNYEQYF
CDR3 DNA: TGTGCCAGCAGCAGGGGTAACTACGAGCAGTACTTC

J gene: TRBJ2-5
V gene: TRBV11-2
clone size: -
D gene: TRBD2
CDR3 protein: CASSLGTSGSRETQYF
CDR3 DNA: TGTGCCAGCAGCTTAGGGACTAGCGGGAGCAGAGAGACCCAGTACTTC

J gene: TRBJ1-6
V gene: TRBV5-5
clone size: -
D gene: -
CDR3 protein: CASSWTDSSYNSPLHF
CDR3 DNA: TGTGCCAGCAGCTGGACAGATAGCTCCTATAATTCACCCCTCCACTTT

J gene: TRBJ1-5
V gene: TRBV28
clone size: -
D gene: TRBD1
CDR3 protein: CASSEDRVGNQPQHF
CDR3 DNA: TGTGCCAGCAGTGAGGACAGGGTAGGCAATCAGCCCCAGCATTTT

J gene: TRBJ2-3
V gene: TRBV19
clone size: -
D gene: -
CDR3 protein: CASNLAGAAVDTQYF
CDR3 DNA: TGTGCCAGTAACTTGGCGGGGGCCGCGGTGGATACGCAGTATTTT

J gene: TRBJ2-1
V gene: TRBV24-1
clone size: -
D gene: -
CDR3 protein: CATSDFREKQFF
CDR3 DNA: TGTGCCACCAGTGATTTCCGGGAAAAGCAGTTCTTC

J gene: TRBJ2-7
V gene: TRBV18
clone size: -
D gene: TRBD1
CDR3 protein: CASSPLQGAHEQYF
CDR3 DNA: TGTGCCAGCTCACCACTTCAGGGGGCCCACGAGCAGTACTTC

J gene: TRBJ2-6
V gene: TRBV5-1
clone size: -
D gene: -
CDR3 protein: CASSLRTRGSGANVLTF
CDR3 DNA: TGCGCCAGCAGCTTGCGGACAAGGGGGTCTGGGGCCAACGTCCTGACTTTC

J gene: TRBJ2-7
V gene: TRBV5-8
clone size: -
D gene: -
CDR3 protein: CASSRQEGYEQYF
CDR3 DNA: TGTGCCAGCAGCCGACAGGAAGGCTACGAGCAGTACTTC

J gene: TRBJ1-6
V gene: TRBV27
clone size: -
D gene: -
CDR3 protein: CASSWGGVNSPLHF
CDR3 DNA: TGTGCCAGCAGTTGGGGCGGGGTCAATTCACCCCTCCACTTT

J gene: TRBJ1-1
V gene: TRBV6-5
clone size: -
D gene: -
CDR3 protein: CASSFVGQSNTEAFF
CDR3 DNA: TGTGCCAGCAGTTTTGTGGGCCAATCGAACACTGAAGCTTTCTTT

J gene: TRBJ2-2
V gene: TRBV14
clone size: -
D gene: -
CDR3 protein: CASSVYLNTGELFF
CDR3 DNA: TGTGCCAGCAGCGTCTACTTGAACACCGGGGAGCTGTTTTTT

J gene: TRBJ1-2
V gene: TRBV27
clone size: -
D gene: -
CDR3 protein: CASSFRATAYGYTF
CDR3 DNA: TGTGCCAGCAGCTTCAGGGCCACAGCCTATGGCTACACCTTC

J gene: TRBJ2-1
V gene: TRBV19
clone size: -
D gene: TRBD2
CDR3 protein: CASMNLGTSALPFF
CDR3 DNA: TGTGCCAGTATGAATCTGGGGACTAGCGCCCTACCGTTCTTC

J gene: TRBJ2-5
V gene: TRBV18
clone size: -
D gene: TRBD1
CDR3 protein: CASSQDRQETQYF
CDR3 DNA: TGTGCCAGCTCCCAGGACAGGCAAGAGACCCAGTACTTC